The next 27 T cell receptor beta chains were all read from a single sample in a study of cytomegalovirus exposure and HLA in healthy donors. The data were produced by immunoSEQ multiplex PCR, yet TCRdb's version contains in-frame clones alone and is incomplete. The table includes under 150,000 clones, roughly 88% detected once. The sequencing sample was made of PBMCs. These receptors were taken from a woman aged 18-29 years in good health and CMV-seropositive.

This chain joins TRBV2 and TRBJ1-6; D gene uncertain. The CDR3 totals 14 residues. V shed 11 bases and J shed 8 bases, with 19 bases lying between them. Germline values: CDR1 SNHLY, CDR2 FYNNEI. In nucleotides, the CDR3 is TGTGCCTGCGCCAGTAACGGGGATTATTCACCCCTCCACTTT. Amino acid sequence: CACASNGDYSPLHF.

This clone was seen only once. The CDR3 sequence: CASSAGLAGGNEQFF. The DNA for the CDR3 is TGTGCCAGCAGCGCGGGACTAGCGGGGGGCAATGAGCAGTTCTTC. V gene TRBV9 combines with J gene TRBJ2-1, with TRBD2 matching 15 bases. V lost 3 bases, J lost 6 bases, and 1 base stayed unmatched. Germline CDR1 and CDR2: SGDLS and YYNGEE. The CDR3 loop spans 15 amino acids.

The chain employs TRBV7-2 and TRBJ2-7; 8 bases fit TRBD2. Germline V gives CDR1 SGHTA, CDR2 FQGNSA. V shed 1 base and J 4 bases; nucleotides not matched to a gene: 18. The CDR3 covers 19 residues. CDR3 DNA: TGTGCCAGCAGCTTAGGGTTCAGCGGGAGATCTCCCCCTGGGTACGAGCAGTACTTC. Residues: CASSLGFSGRSPPGYEQYF.

This clone was seen more than once but under ten times. V is TRBV4-3 and J is TRBJ2-4; no clear D. With 0 bases removed from V and 6 bases from J, the gap between germline ends came to 12 bases. CDR1 is LGHNA, CDR2 YSLEER, per germline. The CDR3 loop spans 15 amino acids. The CDR3 is CASSQESSGGNIQYF. The CDR3 DNA reads as TGCGCCAGCAGCCAAGAGTCCTCCGGTGGAAACATTCAGTACTTC.

The chain couples TRBV18 to TRBJ1-3; D not resolved. This CDR3 region has 18 residues. V was shortened by 6 bases and J by 0 bases, with 21 bases between the two germline ends. CDR1 and CDR2 (germline): KGHSH, LQKENI. CDR3 nucleotides: TGTGCCAGCTCGTCGAGCTCCTTCTCGATTAGCTCTGGAAACACCATATATTTT. Amino acid sequence: CASSSSSFSISSGNTIYF.

The rearrangement uses TRBV28 and TRBJ1-4; 10 bases fit TRBD1. This CDR3 region has 16 residues. Per the germline V gene, CDR1 is MDHEN and CDR2 is SYDVKM. J gave up 7 bases and V 8 bases, and 13 bases lay outside the gene matches. The CDR3 is CASATGGTGVGEKLFF. Here the CDR3 DNA reads TGTGCCAGCGCGACCGGGGGGACAGGGGTCGGTGAAAAACTGTTTTTT.

The rearrangement links TRBV5-1 to TRBJ1-2, with TRBD1 matching 8 bases. CDR3 length: 13 amino acids. J lost 7 bases, V lost 2 bases, and 4 bases had no gene match. Germline V gives CDR1 SGHRS, CDR2 YFSETQ. CDR3 loop: CASSLTGGGGYTF. In DNA, the CDR3 is TGCGCCAGCAGCTTAACAGGGGGTGGTGGCTACACCTTC. Looking up the rest from reference TRBV5-1 and TRBJ1-2 gives the full variable domain: KAGVTQTPRYLIKTRGQQVTLSCSPISGHRSVSWYQQTPGQGLQFLFEYFSETQRNKGNFPGRFSGRQFSNSRSEMNVSTLELGDSALYLCASSLTGGGGYTFGSGTRLTVV.

The chain links TRBV4-1 to TRBJ2-7, with 7 bases aligning to TRBD1. Losses at the gene ends were 5 bases for V and 2 bases for J; bases not matched to a gene: 6. The germline V gene has CDR1 MGHRA and CDR2 YSYEKL. The CDR3 consists of 14 residues. DNA for the CDR3: TGCGCCAGCAGCGTGCACAGGGGCCCCTACGAGCAGTACTTC. Its translation is CASSVHRGPYEQYF.

The V and J genes are TRBV28 and TRBJ2-1; 7 positions agree with TRBD1. The CDR3 is made up of 17 amino acids. The trim removed 5 bases at V and 7 bases at J, leaving 17 bases unmatched. Germline V gene lookup returns CDR1 MDHEN and CDR2 SYDVKM. The CDR3 region is CASSPIPQGKGVNEQFF. The CDR3 DNA sequence: TGTGCCAGCAGTCCGATTCCACAGGGGAAAGGAGTTAATGAGCAGTTCTTC.

The V call is TRBV13, the J call TRBJ2-2; TRBD2 is a possible D gene (7 bases). V was clipped by 2 bases and J by 7 bases, with 11 bases between them. CDR3 size: 14 residues. Germline loops: CDR1 PRHDT, CDR2 FYEKMQ (reference sequence). This chain's CDR3 is CASSLRGGVGELFF. The CDR3 DNA is TGTGCCAGCAGCTTAAGGGGGGGCGTCGGGGAGCTGTTTTTT.

This rearrangement joins TRBV11-2 to TRBJ2-1, with a tentative D call TRBD1 (5 bases). Germline V gene data show CDR1 as SGHAT and CDR2 as FQNNGV. CDR3 size: 13 residues. CDR3: CVTQDNLYNEQFF. CDR3 in DNA: TGTGTCACCCAGGACAATTTGTACAATGAGCAGTTCTTC.

The V and J genes are TRBV19 and TRBJ2-2, with D possibly matching TRBD2 (5 bases). The CDR3 contains 14 residues. Germline CDR1 reads LNHDA; CDR2 reads SQIVND (reference sequence). The germline V and J ends were trimmed by 9 bases and 0 bases, with 11 bases remaining between them. CDR3 region: CASKSGANTGELFF. Written as DNA, the CDR3 is TGTGCCAGCAAATCCGGGGCGAACACCGGGGAGCTGTTTTTT.

V gene TRBV19 combines with J gene TRBJ2-6; weak D call: TRBD1 (5 bases). The CDR3 runs 16 residues. CDR1 and CDR2 from the germline V gene are LNHDA and SQIVND (reference sequence). Trimming left V 7 bases short and J 2 bases short, with 15 bases between. The DNA for the CDR3 is TGTGCCAGTATGTCAGGGCCTGGCGCTGGGGCCAACGTCCTGACTTTC. This sequence encodes CASMSGPGAGANVLTF.

V gene TRBV7-2 combines with J gene TRBJ1-2; possibly TRBD1 for D (5 bases). This CDR3 comprises 15 residues. Germline V gene sequence: CDR1 SGHTA, CDR2 FQGNSA. The V gene lost 5 bases and the J gene lost 3 bases, with 16 bases spanning the gap. The CDR3 DNA is TGTGCCAGCAGCCTCAGGGTTATATCGGACTATGGCTACACCTTC. This translates into CASSLRVISDYGYTF.

The chain employs TRBV30 and TRBJ1-2, with TRBD1 matching over 9 bases. Germline V gene sequence: CDR1 GTSNPN, CDR2 SVGIG (reference sequence). This CDR3 region has 14 residues. With 2 bases clipped from V and 8 bases from J, the junction kept 9 bases outside the gene matches. The CDR3 loop is CAWSPRDRVSGYTF. The CDR3 DNA is TGTGCCTGGAGTCCACGGGACAGGGTGTCGGGCTACACCTTC.

The gene calls are TRBV7-3 and TRBJ2-1, with D tentatively TRBD2 (5 bases). CDR1 SGHTA and CDR2 FQGTGA come from the germline V gene. The V and J ends lost 5 bases and 6 bases respectively, with 17 bases between them. The CDR3 consists of 15 residues. Here the CDR3 reads CASSPSGFPGNEQFF. The CDR3 DNA is TGTGCCAGCAGCCCCAGCGGCTTCCCTGGCAATGAGCAGTTCTTC.

The chain joins TRBV9 to TRBJ2-2, with D perhaps TRBD1 (5 bases). Germline CDR1 is SGDLS and CDR2 is YYNGEE. This CDR3 is 21 amino acids long. Trimming left V 0 bases short and J 3 bases short, with 27 bases between. DNA of the CDR3: TGTGCCAGCAGCGTAGCTAGGAGTCCAGTAGGGGAACTCCGTCACACCGGGGAGCTGTTTTTT. This sequence encodes CASSVARSPVGELRHTGELFF. The variable domain in full, with the rest retrieved from reference TRBV9 and TRBJ2-2, is DSGVTQTPKHLITATGQRVTLRCSPRSGDLSVYWYQQSLDQGLQFLIQYYNGEERAKGNILERFSAQQFPDLHSELNLSSLELGDSALYFCASSVARSPVGELRHTGELFFGEGSRLTVL.

The CDR3 bases are TGTGCCACCAGCAGAGATCTGCAGGGCTATGGCTACACCTTC. Translated, it gives CATSRDLQGYGYTF. The J gene is TRBJ1-2, the V gene TRBV15, with D perhaps matching TRBD1 (5 bases). This CDR3 region has 14 residues. CDR1 and CDR2 from the germline V gene are LNHNV and YYDKDF (reference sequence). Trimming removed 0 bases at V and 4 bases at J, with 9 bases between.

This chain links TRBV5-1 with TRBJ1-3, with a weak D call TRBD1 (6 bases). Germline values: CDR1 SGHRS, CDR2 YFSETQ. The V end lost 0 bases, the J end lost 4 bases, and 14 bases lay between the germline ends. The length of the CDR3 is 16 residues. CDR3 residues: CASSLVTGQHGNTIYF. The CDR3 nucleotides read TGCGCCAGCAGCTTGGTGACAGGCCAGCACGGAAACACCATATATTTT.

This chain joins TRBV27 and TRBJ1-1; D gene uncertain. CDR1 is MNHEY, CDR2 SMNVEV, per germline (reference sequence). V was trimmed by 6 bases and J by 11 bases, leaving 19 bases between them. There are 13 residues in the CDR3. CDR3 sequence (DNA): TGTGCCAGCAGCCCCCCGATACGGGTTGGTGCTTTCTTT. This translates into CASSPPIRVGAFF.

V usage is TRBV19 and J usage is TRBJ1-5; 7 bases match TRBD1. The V gene end was trimmed by 6 bases and the J gene end by 8 bases; junction bases not matched to a gene: 7. This CDR3 is built from 13 residues. The V gene's germline CDR1 is LNHDA and CDR2 SQIVND (reference sequence). CDR3 sequence: CASSSTGMEPQHF. DNA of the CDR3: TGTGCCAGTAGCTCGACAGGGATGGAGCCCCAGCATTTT.

The chain uses TRBV7-9 and TRBJ1-1; 8 bases line up with TRBD1. Germline lookup yields CDR1 SEHNR and CDR2 FQNEAQ (reference sequence). The J segment lost 3 bases and the V segment lost 0 bases, leaving 6 bases of the junction unmatched. The CDR3 covers 16 residues. CDR3 sequence (DNA): TGTGCCAGCAGCTTAGCGCAGGGGGCAAGCGACACTGAAGCTTTCTTT. This gives the protein CASSLAQGASDTEAFF.

J is TRBJ2-7 and V is TRBV5-4, with 8 nucleotides matching TRBD1. V lost 4 bases and J lost 1; bases outside the gene matches: 7. CDR3 length equals 15 residues. CDR1 is SGHNT and CDR2 is YYREEE in the germline V gene (reference sequence). The CDR3 region has the DNA TGTGCCAGCAGCCACAGGACAGGGAGGTCCTACGAGCAGTACTTC. Its protein product is CASSHRTGRSYEQYF.

V is TRBV5-1 and J is TRBJ2-1; possibly TRBD2 for D (7 bases). Trimming removed 0 bases at V and 4 bases at J, with 20 bases between. In germline, CDR1 is SGHRS, CDR2 YFSETQ. This CDR3 spans 18 amino acids. CDR3 residues: CASSLAGGSTSFYNEQFF. The CDR3 DNA sequence: TGCGCCAGCAGCTTGGCGGGGGGCTCTACTTCATTTTACAATGAGCAGTTCTTC.

The chain has TRBV27 and TRBJ1-5; 9 bases match TRBD1. V shed 6 bases, J shed 4 bases, and the junction held 4 bases outside the gene matches. The CDR3 extends over 14 amino acids. The germline V gene encodes CDR1 MNHEY and CDR2 SMNVEV (reference sequence). The CDR3 sequence is CASRSTGGNQPQHF. The CDR3 DNA sequence: TGTGCCAGCAGATCGACAGGGGGGAATCAGCCCCAGCATTTT.

The chain carries TRBV7-2 and TRBJ2-1, with TRBD2 matching over 10 bases. The V gene end was trimmed by 1 base and the J gene end by 8 bases; junction bases not matched to a gene: 5. Germline V CDR1 and CDR2: SGHTA, FQGNSA. CDR3 length: 15 residues. The CDR3 spells CASSLVPSGGDEQFF. Here the CDR3 DNA reads TGTGCCAGCAGCTTAGTGCCTAGCGGGGGCGATGAGCAGTTCTTC.

The chain combines TRBV5-4 with TRBJ2-2; 15 bases match TRBD2. After removal of 3 bases from V and 5 bases from J, the junction contained 2 bases not matched to a gene. The germline gives CDR1 SGHNT, CDR2 YYREEE (reference sequence). This CDR3 spans 16 amino acids. The CDR3 loop is CASSSGLAGGTGELFF. CDR3 bases: TGTGCCAGCAGCTCGGGACTAGCGGGGGGAACCGGGGAGCTGTTTTTT.